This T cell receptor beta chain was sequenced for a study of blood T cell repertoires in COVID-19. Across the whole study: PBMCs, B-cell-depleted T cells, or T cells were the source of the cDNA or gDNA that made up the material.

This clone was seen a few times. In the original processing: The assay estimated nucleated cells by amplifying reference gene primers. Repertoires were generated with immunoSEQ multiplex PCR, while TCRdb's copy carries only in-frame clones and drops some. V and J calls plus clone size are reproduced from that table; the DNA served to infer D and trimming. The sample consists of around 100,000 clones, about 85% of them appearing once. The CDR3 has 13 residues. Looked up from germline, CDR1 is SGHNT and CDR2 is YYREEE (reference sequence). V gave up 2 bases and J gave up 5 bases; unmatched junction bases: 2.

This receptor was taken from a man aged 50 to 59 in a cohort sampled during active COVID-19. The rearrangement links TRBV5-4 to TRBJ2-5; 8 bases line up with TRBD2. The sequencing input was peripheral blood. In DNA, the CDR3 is TGTGCCAGCAGCTTAGCGGGGGCTGAGACCCAGTACTTC. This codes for CASSLAGAETQYF.